This TCR beta chain is drawn from a study of T cells and Merkel cell carcinoma outcomes. Whole-study findings and limits: Repertoire plus T-cell density reportedly predicted Merkel cell carcinoma outcomes.

Comment on this clone: Its cognate antigen is unknown.

Data came from immunoSEQ multiplex PCR; TCRdb stores just in-frame clones and leaves some out. The sample lists 4,000 to 5,000 clones; about 92% were seen once. This CDR3 is built from 11 residues. The germline V and J ends were trimmed by 4 bases and 6 bases, with 5 bases remaining between them. Germline V gives CDR1 MGHRA, CDR2 YSYEKL. This sequence was found in a human donor with Merkel cell carcinoma. The sample taken for sequencing was tumor tissue from Merkel cell carcinoma. V is TRBV4-1 and J is TRBJ2-3, with D unclear. CDR3 loop: CASSLADTQYF. The CDR3 DNA is TGCGCCAGCAGCCTCGCTGATACGCAGTATTTT.